This entry concerns a single T cell receptor beta chain. Its matching antigen is unknown. Looked up from germline, CDR1 is SGHAT and CDR2 is FQNNGV. The junction had 1 base not matched to a gene; V was cut back by 3 bases and J by 1 base. CDR3 length: 15 residues. The PCR was carried out with 60 Vbeta primers and 13 Jbeta primers. Clones were sequenced by immunoSEQ multiplex PCR, and TCRdb holds only the in-frame ones, with some missing. The table lists about 160,000 clones, 80% of them singletons. Though nominally healthy at sampling, donors likely had unrecorded immune exposures. The data belong to a study of cytomegalovirus exposure and HLA in healthy donors. Study-wide results and caveats: Researchers catalogued under 200 TCR beta chains as cytomegalovirus-associated.

Sequencing was carried out using PBMCs. The chain recombines TRBV11-2 with TRBJ2-1; 9 nucleotides agree with TRBD2. This clonotype originated in a male donor in good health and CMV-seropositive. CDR3 residues: CASSFGLASYNEQFF. The CDR3 coding sequence is TGTGCCAGCAGCTTCGGACTAGCGTCCTACAATGAGCAGTTCTTC.